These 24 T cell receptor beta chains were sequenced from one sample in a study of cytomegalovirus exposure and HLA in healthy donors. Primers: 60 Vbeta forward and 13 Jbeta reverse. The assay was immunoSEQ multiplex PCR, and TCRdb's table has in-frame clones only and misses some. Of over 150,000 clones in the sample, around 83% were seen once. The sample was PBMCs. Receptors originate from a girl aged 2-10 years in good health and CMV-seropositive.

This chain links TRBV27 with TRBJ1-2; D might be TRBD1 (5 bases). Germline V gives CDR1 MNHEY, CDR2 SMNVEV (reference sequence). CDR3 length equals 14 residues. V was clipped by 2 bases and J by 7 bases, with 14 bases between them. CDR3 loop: CASSLDGRVGGYTF. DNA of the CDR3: TGTGCCAGCAGTTTAGACGGCAGGGTTGGTGGCTACACCTTC.

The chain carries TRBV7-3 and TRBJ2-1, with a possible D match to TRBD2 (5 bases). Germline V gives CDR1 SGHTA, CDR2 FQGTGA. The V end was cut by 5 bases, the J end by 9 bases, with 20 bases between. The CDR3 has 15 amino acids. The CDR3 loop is CASSPSTGKSGEQFF. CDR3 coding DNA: TGTGCCAGCAGCCCCTCCACCGGGAAATCGGGTGAGCAGTTCTTC. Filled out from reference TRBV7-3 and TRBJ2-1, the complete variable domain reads GAGVSQTPSNKVTEKGKYVELRCDPISGHTALYWYRQSLGQGPEFLIYFQGTGAADDSGLPNDRFFAVRPEGSVSTLKIQRTERGDSAVYLCASSPSTGKSGEQFFGPGTRLTVL.

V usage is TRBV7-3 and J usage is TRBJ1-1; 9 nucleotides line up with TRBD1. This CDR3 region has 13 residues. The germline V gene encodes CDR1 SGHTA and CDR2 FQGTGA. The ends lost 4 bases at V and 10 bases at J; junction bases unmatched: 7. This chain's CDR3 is CASSSSTGGRAFF. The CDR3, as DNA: TGTGCCAGCAGCTCCTCGACAGGGGGAAGAGCTTTCTTT.

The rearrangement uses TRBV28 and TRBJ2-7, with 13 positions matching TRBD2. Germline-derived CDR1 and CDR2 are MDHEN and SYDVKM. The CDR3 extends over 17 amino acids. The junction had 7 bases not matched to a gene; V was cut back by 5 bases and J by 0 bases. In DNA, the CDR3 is TGTGCCAGCAGTCCGTTACGGACTAGCGGGAGCTCCTACGAGCAGTACTTC. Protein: CASSPLRTSGSSYEQYF.

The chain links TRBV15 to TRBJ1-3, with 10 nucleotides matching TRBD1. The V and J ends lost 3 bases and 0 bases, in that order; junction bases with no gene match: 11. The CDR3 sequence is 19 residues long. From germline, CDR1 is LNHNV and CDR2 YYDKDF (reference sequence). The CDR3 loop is CATSRPGQGYRSSGNTIYF. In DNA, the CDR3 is TGTGCCACCAGCAGGCCGGGACAGGGGTATAGGAGCTCTGGAAACACCATATATTTT.

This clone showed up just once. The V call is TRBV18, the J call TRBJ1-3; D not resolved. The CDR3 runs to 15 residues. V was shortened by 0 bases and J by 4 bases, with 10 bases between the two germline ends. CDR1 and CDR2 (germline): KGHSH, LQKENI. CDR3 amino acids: CASSPPVGPGNTIYF. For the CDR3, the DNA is TGTGCCAGCTCACCACCGGTTGGGCCCGGAAACACCATATATTTT.

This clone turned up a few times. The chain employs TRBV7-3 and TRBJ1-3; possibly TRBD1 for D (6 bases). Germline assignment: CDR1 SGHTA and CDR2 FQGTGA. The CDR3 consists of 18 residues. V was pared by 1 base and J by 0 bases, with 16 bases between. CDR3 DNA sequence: TGTGCCAGCAGCTTAAGTCAGGGGACCCTTTTCTCTGGAAACACCATATATTTT. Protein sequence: CASSLSQGTLFSGNTIYF.

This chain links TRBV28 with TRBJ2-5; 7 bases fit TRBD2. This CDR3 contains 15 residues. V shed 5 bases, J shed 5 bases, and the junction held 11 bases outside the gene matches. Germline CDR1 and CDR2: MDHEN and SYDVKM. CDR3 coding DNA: TGTGCCAGCAGTCCCGCTCTGGGGCGGGGGGAGACCCAGTACTTC. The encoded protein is CASSPALGRGETQYF.

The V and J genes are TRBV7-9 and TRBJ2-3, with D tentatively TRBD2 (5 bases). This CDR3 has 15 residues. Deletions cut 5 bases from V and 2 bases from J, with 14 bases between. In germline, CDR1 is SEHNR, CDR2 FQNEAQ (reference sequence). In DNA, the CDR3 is TGTGCCAGCAGCCCCGGTCGACTAATCACAGATACGCAGTATTTT. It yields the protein CASSPGRLITDTQYF. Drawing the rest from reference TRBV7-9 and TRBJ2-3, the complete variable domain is DTGVSQNPRHKITKRGQNVTFRCDPISEHNRLYWYRQTLGQGPEFLTYFQNEAQLEKSRLLSDRFSAERPKGSFSTLEIQRTEQGDSAMYLCASSPGRLITDTQYFGPGTRLTVL.

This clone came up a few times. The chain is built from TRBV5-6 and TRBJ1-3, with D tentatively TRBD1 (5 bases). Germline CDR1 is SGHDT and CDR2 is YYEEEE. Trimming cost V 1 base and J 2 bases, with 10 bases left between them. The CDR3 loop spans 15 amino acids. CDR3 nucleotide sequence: TGTGCCAGCAGCTTGCAGGGTATCCCTGGAAACACCATATATTTT. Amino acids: CASSLQGIPGNTIYF.

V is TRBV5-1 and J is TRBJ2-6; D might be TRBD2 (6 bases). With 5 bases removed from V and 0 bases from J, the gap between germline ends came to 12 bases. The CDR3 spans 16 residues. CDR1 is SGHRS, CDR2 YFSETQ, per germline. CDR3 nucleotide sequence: TGCGCCAGCAGGTATGGGGGGAGCTCTGGGGCCAACGTCCTGACTTTC. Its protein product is CASRYGGSSGANVLTF.

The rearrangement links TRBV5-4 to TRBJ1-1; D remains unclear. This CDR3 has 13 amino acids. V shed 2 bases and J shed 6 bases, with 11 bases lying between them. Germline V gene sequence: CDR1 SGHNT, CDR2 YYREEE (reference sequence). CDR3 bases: TGTGCCAGCAGCTTTAGCGGGAAGGCTGAAGCTTTCTTT. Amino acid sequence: CASSFSGKAEAFF.

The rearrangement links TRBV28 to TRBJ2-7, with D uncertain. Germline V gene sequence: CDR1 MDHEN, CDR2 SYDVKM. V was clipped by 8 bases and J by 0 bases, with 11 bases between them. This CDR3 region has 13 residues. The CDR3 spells CASSILPSYEQYF. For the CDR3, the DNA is TGTGCCAGCTCCATTCTACCCTCCTACGAGCAGTACTTC.

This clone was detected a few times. The CDR3 here is CASSFSGLIIYEQYF. DNA of the CDR3: TGTGCCAGCAGCTTTAGTGGACTGATCATCTACGAGCAGTACTTC. This chain joins TRBV5-5 and TRBJ2-7, with D perhaps matching TRBD2 (5 bases). Germline V gene sequence: CDR1 SGHKS, CDR2 YYEKEE (reference sequence). The V and J ends lost 2 bases and 3 bases respectively, with 15 bases between them. This CDR3 comprises 15 residues.

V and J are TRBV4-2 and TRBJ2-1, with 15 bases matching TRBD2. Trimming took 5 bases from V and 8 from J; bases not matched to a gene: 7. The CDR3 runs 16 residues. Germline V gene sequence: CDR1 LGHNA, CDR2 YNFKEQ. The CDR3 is CASSGLAGGVVDEQFF. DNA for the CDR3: TGTGCCAGCAGCGGACTAGCGGGGGGGGTGGTCGATGAGCAGTTCTTC.

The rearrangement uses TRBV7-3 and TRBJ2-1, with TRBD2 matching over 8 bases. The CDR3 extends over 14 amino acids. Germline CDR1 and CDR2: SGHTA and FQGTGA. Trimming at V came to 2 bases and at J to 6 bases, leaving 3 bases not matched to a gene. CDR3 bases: TGTGCCAGCAGCTTAGGTACTAGCGGCAATGAGCAGTTCTTC. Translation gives CASSLGTSGNEQFF. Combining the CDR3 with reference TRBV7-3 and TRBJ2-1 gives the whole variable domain GAGVSQTPSNKVTEKGKYVELRCDPISGHTALYWYRQSLGQGPEFLIYFQGTGAADDSGLPNDRFFAVRPEGSVSTLKIQRTERGDSAVYLCASSLGTSGNEQFFGPGTRLTVL.

The CDR3 here is CASSIFPGGTEAFF. The CDR3 DNA sequence: TGTGCCAGTAGTATATTTCCGGGGGGCACTGAAGCTTTCTTT. The rearrangement uses TRBV19 and TRBJ1-1, with a tentative D call TRBD1 (5 bases). The CDR3 runs 14 residues. The germline V and J ends were trimmed by 2 bases and 4 bases, with 11 bases remaining between them. Germline V gene data show CDR1 as LNHDA and CDR2 as SQIVND (reference sequence).

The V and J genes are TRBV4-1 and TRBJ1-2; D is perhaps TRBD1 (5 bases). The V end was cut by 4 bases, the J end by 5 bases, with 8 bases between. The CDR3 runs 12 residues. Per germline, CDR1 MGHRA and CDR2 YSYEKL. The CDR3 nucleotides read TGCGCCAGCAGCCCGGGGGGGTATGGCTACACCTTC. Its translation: CASSPGGYGYTF.

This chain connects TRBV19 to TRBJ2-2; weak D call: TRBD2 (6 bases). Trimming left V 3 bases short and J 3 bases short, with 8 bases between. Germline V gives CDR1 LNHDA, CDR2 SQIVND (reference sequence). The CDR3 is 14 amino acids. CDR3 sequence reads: CASSISGDTGELFF. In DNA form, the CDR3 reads TGTGCCAGTAGTATCTCGGGAGACACCGGGGAGCTGTTTTTT.

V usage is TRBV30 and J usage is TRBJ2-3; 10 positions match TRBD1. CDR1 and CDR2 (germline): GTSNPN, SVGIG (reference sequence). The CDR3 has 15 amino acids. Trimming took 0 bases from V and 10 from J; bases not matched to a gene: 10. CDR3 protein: CAWSVFGTGECAQYF. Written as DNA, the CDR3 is TGTGCCTGGAGTGTATTTGGGACAGGGGAGTGTGCGCAGTATTTT.

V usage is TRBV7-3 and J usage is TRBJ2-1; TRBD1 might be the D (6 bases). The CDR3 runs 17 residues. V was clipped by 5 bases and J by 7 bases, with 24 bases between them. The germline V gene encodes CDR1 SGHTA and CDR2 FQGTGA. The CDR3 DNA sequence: TGTGCCAGCAGCCACTTAATATCCCGACAGGTCGCGAATGAGCAGTTCTTC. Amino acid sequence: CASSHLISRQVANEQFF.

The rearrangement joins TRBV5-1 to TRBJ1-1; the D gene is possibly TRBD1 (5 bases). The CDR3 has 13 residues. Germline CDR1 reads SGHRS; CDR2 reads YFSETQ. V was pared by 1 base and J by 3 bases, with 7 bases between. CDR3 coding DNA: TGCGCCAGCAGCTTGACCAGGGACACTGAAGCTTTCTTT. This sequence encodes CASSLTRDTEAFF.

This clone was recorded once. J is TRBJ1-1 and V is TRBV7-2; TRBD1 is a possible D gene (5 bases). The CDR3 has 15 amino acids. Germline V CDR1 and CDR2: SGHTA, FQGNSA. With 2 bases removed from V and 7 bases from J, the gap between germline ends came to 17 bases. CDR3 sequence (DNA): TGTGCCAGCAGCTTAATTTTTCTCCAGACAGATGAAGCTTTCTTT. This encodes CASSLIFLQTDEAFF.

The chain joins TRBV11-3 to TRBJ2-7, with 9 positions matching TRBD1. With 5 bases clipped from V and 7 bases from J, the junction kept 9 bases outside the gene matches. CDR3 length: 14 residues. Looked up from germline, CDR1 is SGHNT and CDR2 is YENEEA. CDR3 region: CASSPGTGSGEQYF. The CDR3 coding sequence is TGTGCCAGCAGCCCGGGGACAGGGTCAGGTGAGCAGTACTTC.